The sample holds a few counts of the clone carrying this T cell receptor beta chain. This sample was included in a study of cytomegalovirus exposure and HLA in healthy donors. Primers for the PCR totalled 60 Vbeta and 13 Jbeta. Method: immunoSEQ multiplex PCR; TCRdb's copy keeps in-frame clones and lacks some. This sample has under 95,000 clones, with around 75% found just once. Germline CDR1 and CDR2: LNHDA and SQIVND (reference sequence). Losses at the gene ends were 2 bases for V and 4 bases for J; bases not matched to a gene: 3. The CDR3 runs 15 residues. This sequence originates from a middle-aged man in good health and CMV-seronegative. What was sequenced was PBMCs. The rearrangement links TRBV19 to TRBJ2-2; 8 bases match TRBD1. CDR3 in DNA: TGTGCCAGTAGTATACAGGGGGCGGGCACCGGGGAGCTGTTTTTT. This encodes CASSIQGAGTGELFF.